This T cell receptor (beta chain) was recovered during a study of blood T cell repertoires in COVID-19. Across the study: The United States, Italy and Spain provided the acute and convalescent COVID-19 samples. PBMCs, B-cell-depleted T cells, or T cells provided the cDNA or gDNA that made up the material.

The CDR3 contains 17 residues. Germline V gene sequence: CDR1 GTSNPN, CDR2 SVGIG (reference sequence). V lost 3 bases, J lost 0 bases, and 9 bases stayed unmatched. In the original workflow: Quantification of nucleated cells was approximated via reference gene primer amplification. Profiling relied on immunoSEQ multiplex PCR, and the TCRdb table lists in-frame clones only, not all of them. The V and J calls and clone size come from that table; D and trimming were worked out from the DNA. The sample holds over 200,000 clones, about 80% seen once. The sample taken for sequencing was peripheral blood. The chain couples TRBV30 to TRBJ2-1, with TRBD1 identical over 9 bases. The source of this sequence is a woman older than 75 with acute or convalescent COVID-19. For the CDR3, the DNA is TGTGCCTGGAGCTCCCGGACAGGGGCCAGCTCCTACAATGAGCAGTTCTTC. It encodes CAWSSRTGASSYNEQFF.